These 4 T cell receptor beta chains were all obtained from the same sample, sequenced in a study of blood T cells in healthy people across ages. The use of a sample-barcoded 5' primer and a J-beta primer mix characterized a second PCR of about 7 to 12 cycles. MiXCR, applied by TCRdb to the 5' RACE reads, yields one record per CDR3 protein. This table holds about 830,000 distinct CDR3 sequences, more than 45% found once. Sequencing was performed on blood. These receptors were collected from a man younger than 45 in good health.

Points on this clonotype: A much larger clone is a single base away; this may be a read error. The CDR3: CVSSPPIAGTGENIQYF. Written as DNA, the CDR3 is TGTGTCAGCAGCCCCCCGATCGCCGGGACAGGGGAAAACATTCAGTACTTC. This chain connects TRBV7-9 to TRBJ2-4; 10 bases match TRBD1. Germline V gene lookup returns CDR1 SEHNR and CDR2 FQNEAQ (reference sequence). This CDR3 has 17 residues.

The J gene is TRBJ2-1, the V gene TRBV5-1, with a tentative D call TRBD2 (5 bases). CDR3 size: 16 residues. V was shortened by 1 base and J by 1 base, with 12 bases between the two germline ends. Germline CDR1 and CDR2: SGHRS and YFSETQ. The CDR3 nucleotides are TGCGCCAGCAGCTTGTTCACTAGTCCGTCCTACAATGAGCAGTTCTTC. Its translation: CASSLFTSPSYNEQFF.

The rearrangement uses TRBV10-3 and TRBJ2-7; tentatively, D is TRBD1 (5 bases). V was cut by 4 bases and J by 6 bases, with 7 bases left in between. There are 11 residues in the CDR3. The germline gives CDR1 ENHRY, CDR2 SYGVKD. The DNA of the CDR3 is TGTGCCATCAGTGCAGGGCCCGAGCAGTACTTC. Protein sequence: CAISAGPEQYF.

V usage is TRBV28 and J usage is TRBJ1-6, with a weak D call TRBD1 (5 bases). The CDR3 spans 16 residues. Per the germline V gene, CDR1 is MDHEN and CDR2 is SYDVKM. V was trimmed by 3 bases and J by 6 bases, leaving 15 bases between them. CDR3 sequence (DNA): TGTGCCAGCAGTTTTCCCACCAGGGTCCTTAATTCACCCCTCCACTTT. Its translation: CASSFPTRVLNSPLHF.